This entry features one T cell receptor (beta chain) sequence. Which antigen it targets is not known. Nothing much larger sits one base from this clone, and base qualities are not available. This sample stems from a study of blood T cells in healthy people across ages (dated by TCRdb to the mid-2010s). With respect to the entire study: In model experiments, roughly one uniquely barcoded TCR beta cDNA molecule per two T cells was captured by template switching. To track age-related changes in TCR beta repertoire diversity, the study relied on deep sequencing normalized with unique cDNA molecular identifiers. Donors were grouped into four age groups: young (average 16 years), middle-aged (around 39), aged (over 55) and long-lived (less than 85). Donors of different ages were randomly distributed across sequencing lanes to avoid experimental bias. Using the same blood draw, the study looked at two additional independent replicas of 1 million unique cDNA reads for two donors, one aged 18 to 30 and the other aged 80 or older.

What the authors observed across the whole study: Estimates of total diversity from one million sequenced T cells were regarded as lower bounds and underestimates. Conclusive comparison of naive and antigen-experienced compartments was prevented by the profiling of bulk unsorted PBMCs. Compared with the aged group, more naive CD4+ T cells, fewer expanded clones and increased TCR diversity were shown by the long-lived group, suggesting age selection. As age increased, observed TCR beta diversity per million T cells dropped in a roughly linear way, and a significant reduction was already evident by age 40. Donor CMV infection status was unknown, potentially confounding age-related changes in expanded clonotypes. A strong correlation was found between observed TCR beta diversity and the percentage of naive T cells measured by flow cytometry.

To prepare the library, 5' RACE was applied. The sequencer was an Illumina HiSeq 2500. A second roughly 6 to 12 cycle PCR used a sample-barcoded 5' primer and a J-beta primer mix. Each TCR beta cDNA molecule received a unique molecular identifier from a template-switch 5' adaptor carrying 12 random nucleotides. Each sample yielded at least 3 million CDR3-containing paired-end reads. All of the RNA was converted into first-strand cDNA using the Mint cDNA synthesis kit, with a TRBC-specific oligonucleotide serving as the primer. Following uracil-DNA glycosylase treatment, all cDNA underwent a first 18-cycle PCR with the universal primers M1SS and BC2_uni_R. Concerning the study's data processing: Each sample was normalized by randomly selecting 1 million high-quality reads, each carrying a distinct molecular identifier. Instead of being binned into consensus sequences, reads that shared molecular identifiers were thrown out. CDR3 identification, clonotype clustering and error correction used MiTCR with a Q25 quality threshold and the strictest error-elimination algorithm. A nonparametric unseen species model with Euler transformation was used to estimate lower-bound total TCR beta diversity. TCRdb handled the public reads itself, with Q25 trimming in fastp and clone calling in MiXCR, and kept productive beta chains. Rows matching on CDR3 protein sequence are summarized as one entry with the most common DNA and genes. None of the V and J calls come from the authors' own analysis; TCRdb made them. The sample yields around 800,000 distinct CDR3 sequences; around 50% were counted once. Of the sample, roughly 18% falls within the top ten clones.

Donors were around 37 systemically healthy Caucasian individuals from Russia aged roughly 6 to 95 years. Each donor gave ten milliliters of peripheral blood, drawn into EDTA-treated Vacutainer tubes. Ficoll-Paque density-gradient centrifugation was used to isolate PBMCs, with at least 6.5 million obtained per sample. Trizol reagent was used to extract total RNA from the PBMCs, yielding at least 5.5 micrograms per sample. Naive CD45RAhigh/CD27high T cell percentages were measured by flow cytometry on a PBMC aliquot from every donor. The sequenced sample consisted of blood. This receptor was identified in an elderly man in good health.

Here is the DNA: TGCAGTGCTCCAGGGTCGGACTCCTACGAGCAGTACTTC. Protein translation: CSAPGSDSYEQYF. The V gene is TRBV20-1 and the J gene is TRBJ2-7; a weak D assignment points to TRBD1 (5 bases agree). Reading the germline V gene (reference sequence) gives CDR1 DFQATT and CDR2 SNEGSKA. Spanning cysteine to phenylalanine, the CDR3 consists of 13 amino acids. The CDR3 DNA has 39 bases and is translated from base 1. V is cut by 5 bases and J by 0 bases, and the space between the germline ends is 11 bases.